The 32 T cell receptor beta chains below were found in one sample sequenced in a study of shared clonotypes between healthy human individuals (dated by TCRdb to about 2020). CD8 naive samples were obtained by positive selection for CCR7 among CD45RO-negative cells, yielding a CD45RA+CCR7+ population from which TemRA cells were excluded. Receptor libraries were prepared by the immunoSEQ multiplex PCR assay. TCRdb carries this immuneACCESS record with in-frame sequences only. Its versions omit some clonotypes, under half of them owing to an unresolved V gene in the studies checked, with the rest unexplained. Here the sample has about 590,000 clones; roughly 96% occur a single time. Approximately 0.1% of the sample rests with the top ten. Sequencing was carried out using naive CD8+ T cells sorted from blood. What this sample's cell subset or site label stands for: CD45RA+CCR7+. The receptors originated from a woman aged 25 to 39 in good health.

This chain connects TRBV11-2 to TRBJ2-7; D unresolved. Between the trimmed V and J ends, which lost 0 bases and 4 bases, there was a span of 7 bases. The germline V gene encodes CDR1 SGHAT and CDR2 FQNNGV. The CDR3 covers 13 residues. The CDR3 spells CASSLEAIYEQYF. CDR3 DNA sequence: TGTGCCAGCAGCTTAGAAGCGATTTACGAGCAGTACTTC.

The rearrangement uses TRBV19 and TRBJ2-4; tentative D call: TRBD1 (5 bases). The CDR3 totals 14 residues. Germline V lookup: CDR1 LNHDA, CDR2 SQIVND (reference sequence). Trimming removed 3 bases from V and 5 bases from J, with 11 bases in between. The CDR3 region is CASSIRDFENIQYF. The CDR3, as DNA: TGTGCCAGTAGTATCAGGGATTTTGAAAACATTCAGTACTTC.

This chain uses TRBV29-1 with TRBJ2-3; TRBD2 matches at 12 bases. The CDR3 has 14 residues. From germline, CDR1 is SQVTM and CDR2 ANQGSEA. Unmatched junction bases numbered 5, after V lost 7 bases and J lost 3 bases. The CDR3 DNA reads TGCAGCGACCTCGGACTAGCGGGAACAGATACGCAGTATTTT. Its protein is CSDLGLAGTDTQYF.

V and J are TRBV9 and TRBJ2-1; D remains unclear. Trimming took 0 bases from V and 6 from J, leaving 13 bases between them. The CDR3 length is 15 residues. CDR1 and CDR2 from the germline V gene are SGDLS and YYNGEE. The CDR3 protein is CASSVEGIYSNEQFF. CDR3 DNA: TGTGCCAGCAGCGTAGAAGGGATCTACAGCAATGAGCAGTTCTTC.

The rearrangement uses TRBV7-9 and TRBJ2-5; 8 bases fit TRBD1. The CDR3 consists of 16 residues. J gave up 1 base and V 1 base, and 5 bases lay outside the gene matches. Germline assignment: CDR1 SEHNR and CDR2 FQNEAQ (reference sequence). Here the CDR3 reads CASSLEFRGLQETQYF. DNA of the CDR3: TGTGCCAGCAGCTTAGAATTCAGGGGGCTCCAAGAGACCCAGTACTTC.

Note on this clone: Other DNA sequences in the same sample also yield this CDR3. J is TRBJ2-7 and V is TRBV9; TRBD1 aligns across 7 bases. The ends lost 0 bases at V and 4 bases at J; junction bases unmatched: 7. The CDR3 length is 15 residues. From germline, CDR1 is SGDLS and CDR2 YYNGEE. The CDR3 nucleotides read TGTGCCAGCAGCGTAGGAGGGGGCGACCCTTACGAGCAGTACTTC. The encoded protein is CASSVGGGDPYEQYF.

V and J are TRBV27 and TRBJ1-5; unclear D gene. Germline V gene sequence: CDR1 MNHEY, CDR2 SMNVEV (reference sequence). The CDR3 is 13 amino acids. V lost 5 bases, J lost 5 bases, and 10 bases lay in between. CDR3 sequence reads: CASSPFSYQPQHF. The CDR3 DNA reads as TGTGCCAGCAGTCCCTTCAGTTATCAGCCCCAGCATTTT.

The chain has TRBV11-2 and TRBJ2-7; D is possibly TRBD2 (6 bases). Germline loops: CDR1 SGHAT, CDR2 FQNNGV. This CDR3 is built from 14 residues. V lost 5 bases, J lost 2 bases, and 13 bases lay in between. CDR3 region: CASSTHSGAYEQYF. CDR3 sequence (DNA): TGTGCCAGCAGCACACACTCGGGAGCCTACGAGCAGTACTTC.

The chain carries TRBV28 and TRBJ2-3; weak D call: TRBD2 (6 bases). This CDR3 region has 16 residues. Per germline, CDR1 MDHEN and CDR2 SYDVKM. The V end lost 1 base, the J end lost 2 bases, and 13 bases lay between the germline ends. The DNA of the CDR3 is TGTGCCAGCAGTTTATCCTCGGGAGCCGTCACAGATACGCAGTATTTT. Protein: CASSLSSGAVTDTQYF.

The gene calls are TRBV7-8 and TRBJ2-1; TRBD2 matches 10 bases. This CDR3 contains 16 residues. Losses at the gene ends were 3 bases for V and 2 bases for J; bases not matched to a gene: 4. Germline CDR1 SGHVS, CDR2 FQNEAQ. The CDR3 DNA reads TGTGCCAGCAGCTTCCCTAGCGGGAGACCCTACAATGAGCAGTTCTTC. Protein product: CASSFPSGRPYNEQFF.

This clone was observed a few times. The DNA for the CDR3 is TGCAGCGAACCCTTAAACAGGGCCACTAATGAAAAACTGTTTTTT. This translates into CSEPLNRATNEKLFF. The chain has TRBV29-1 and TRBJ1-4, with D possibly TRBD1 on 6 matching bases. The CDR3 has 15 residues. Trimming removed 7 bases from V and 2 bases from J, with 17 bases in between. Germline CDR1 reads SQVTM; CDR2 reads ANQGSEA.

In the case of this clone: Other DNA sequences in this specimen translate into the identical CDR3. The genes are TRBV27 and TRBJ2-5, with 7 bases matching TRBD2. This CDR3 is built from 14 residues. CDR1 MNHEY and CDR2 SMNVEV come from the germline V gene (reference sequence). J was trimmed by 5 bases and V by 0 bases; bases with no gene match: 3. The CDR3 bases are TGTGCCAGCAGTTTATCAGGTAGCGGGGAGACCCAGTACTTC. Its protein is CASSLSGSGETQYF.

The chain carries TRBV11-2 and TRBJ2-7; 15 bases are a match to TRBD2. J gave up 2 bases and V 5 bases, and 7 bases lay outside the gene matches. The germline CDR1 and CDR2 sequences are SGHAT and FQNNGV. The CDR3 is 17 amino acids. The CDR3 DNA reads TGTGCCAGCAGCACCTGGACTAGCGGGAGGGCCGCCTACGAGCAGTACTTC. It codes for CASSTWTSGRAAYEQYF.

This rearrangement joins TRBV5-1 to TRBJ2-7; 7 bases agree with TRBD1. Germline-derived CDR1 and CDR2 are SGHRS and YFSETQ. The CDR3 is 14 residues long. The V segment lost 6 bases and the J segment 2 bases; nucleotides outside the gene matches: 8. Written as DNA, the CDR3 is TGCGCCAGCATGACTCCGGGACAGACCTACGAGCAGTACTTC. This encodes CASMTPGQTYEQYF.

The chain has TRBV5-4 and TRBJ2-7, with D perhaps matching TRBD2 (5 bases). With 7 bases removed from V and 0 bases from J, the gap between germline ends came to 14 bases. This CDR3 has 14 residues. Germline V gene sequence: CDR1 SGHNT, CDR2 YYREEE (reference sequence). The CDR3 region is CASSDSLRSYEQYF. The CDR3 bases are TGTGCCAGCTCGGACTCGTTGCGCTCCTACGAGCAGTACTTC.

CDR3 protein: CASSVEGAGGLNEQFF. CDR3 sequence (DNA): TGTGCCAGCAGCGTAGAAGGAGCGGGAGGGCTCAATGAGCAGTTCTTC. J is TRBJ2-1 and V is TRBV9; 10 bases line up with TRBD2. The CDR3 has 16 residues. CDR1 and CDR2 from the germline V gene are SGDLS and YYNGEE. The V and J ends lost 0 bases and 6 bases, in that order; junction bases with no gene match: 6. The full variable domain, with the rest looked up from reference TRBV9 and TRBJ2-1, is DSGVTQTPKHLITATGQRVTLRCSPRSGDLSVYWYQQSLDQGLQFLIQYYNGEERAKGNILERFSAQQFPDLHSELNLSSLELGDSALYFCASSVEGAGGLNEQFFGPGTRLTVL.

The chain is built from TRBV28 and TRBJ1-1; D is unclear. CDR3 length: 16 residues. The V and J ends lost 6 bases and 6 bases respectively, with 23 bases between them. CDR1 is MDHEN and CDR2 is SYDVKM in the germline V gene. In nucleotides, the CDR3 is TGTGCCAGCAGAACCTTAGTGTCGGGCGGAAAGTCTGAAGCTTTCTTT. Protein product: CASRTLVSGGKSEAFF.

This clone was found once. J is TRBJ1-2 and V is TRBV11-2; the match to TRBD1 covers 9 bases. The CDR3 runs 14 residues. CDR1 is SGHAT, CDR2 FQNNGV, per germline. V shed 4 bases, J shed 4 bases, and the junction held 4 bases outside the gene matches. CDR3 in amino acids: CASSYTGGAYGYTF. CDR3 DNA: TGTGCCAGCAGCTATACAGGGGGCGCCTATGGCTACACCTTC.

The chain carries TRBV28 and TRBJ2-1; 9 bases match TRBD2. Germline V CDR1 and CDR2: MDHEN, SYDVKM. V was clipped by 1 base and J by 8 bases; unmatched bases: 18. The CDR3 length is 19 residues. The CDR3 loop is CASSLFPGAGLAGHDEQFF. The CDR3 DNA reads as TGTGCCAGCAGTTTATTTCCGGGGGCAGGGCTAGCGGGACATGATGAGCAGTTCTTC. Variable domain in full (rest from reference TRBV28 and TRBJ2-1): DVKVTQSSRYLVKRTGEKVFLECVQDMDHENMFWYRQDPGLGLRLIYFSYDVKMKEKGDIPEGYSVSREKKERFSLILESASTNQTSMYLCASSLFPGAGLAGHDEQFFGPGTRLTVL.

The rearrangement links TRBV29-1 to TRBJ1-1; D remains unclear. The germline gives CDR1 SQVTM, CDR2 ANQGSEA. V shed 4 bases and J shed 1 base, with 10 bases lying between them. CDR3 length: 13 residues. The DNA for the CDR3 is TGCAGCGTTGTTGGAGGTTCGAACACTGAAGCTTTCTTT. This sequence encodes CSVVGGSNTEAFF.

V usage is TRBV5-1 and J usage is TRBJ1-2; TRBD1 matches 10 bases. Trimming cost V 4 bases and J 6 bases; bases outside gene matches: 6. This CDR3 has 14 amino acids. Germline CDR1 SGHRS, CDR2 YFSETQ. In nucleotides, the CDR3 is TGCGCCAGCAGCGGAGACAGGGGGCGGGATGGCTACACCTTC. Translating gives CASSGDRGRDGYTF. Drawing the rest from reference TRBV5-1 and TRBJ1-2, the complete variable domain is KAGVTQTPRYLIKTRGQQVTLSCSPISGHRSVSWYQQTPGQGLQFLFEYFSETQRNKGNFPGRFSGRQFSNSRSEMNVSTLELGDSALYLCASSGDRGRDGYTFGSGTRLTVV.

The chain employs TRBV19 and TRBJ1-5; D is ambiguous. Trimming removed 4 bases at V and 6 bases at J, with 22 bases between. CDR3 length: 17 amino acids. From germline, CDR1 is LNHDA and CDR2 SQIVND (reference sequence). The CDR3 region has the DNA TGTGCCAGTAGTACATACCTTCGCGAGGGCCCCAGTCAGCCCCAGCATTTT. It yields the protein CASSTYLREGPSQPQHF. Filled out from reference TRBV19 and TRBJ1-5, the complete variable domain reads DGGITQSPKYLFRKEGQNVTLSCEQNLNHDAMYWYRQDPGQGLRLIYYSQIVNDFQKGDIAEGYSVSREKKESFPLTVTSAQKNPTAFYLCASSTYLREGPSQPQHFGDGTRLSIL.

This CDR3 is CASSQDSTRGPSSYNEQFF. Written as DNA, the CDR3 is TGCGCCAGCAGCCAAGACTCGACTCGCGGTCCTAGCTCCTACAATGAGCAGTTCTTC. V usage is TRBV4-1 and J usage is TRBJ2-1; D call uncertain. Germline CDR1 reads MGHRA; CDR2 reads YSYEKL. The CDR3 spans 19 residues. V was pared by 0 bases and J by 0 bases, with 18 bases between.

The chain has TRBV7-8 and TRBJ2-1; D gene unclear. From germline, CDR1 is SGHVS and CDR2 FQNEAQ. V dropped 5 bases and J dropped 9 bases, with 17 bases sitting between them. The CDR3 loop spans 14 amino acids. The CDR3 DNA reads as TGTGCCAGCAGCAACCTAATGAATAGCCTTGAGCAGTTCTTC. Encoded protein: CASSNLMNSLEQFF.

The chain is built from TRBV28 and TRBJ2-1; tentative D call: TRBD2 (6 bases). The V end lost 7 bases, the J end lost 6 bases, and 19 bases lay between the germline ends. The germline V gene has CDR1 MDHEN and CDR2 SYDVKM. The CDR3 runs to 15 residues. The DNA for the CDR3 is TGTGCCAGCACCCAATTGGGGGGATCAAGCAATGAGCAGTTCTTC. Its translation: CASTQLGGSSNEQFF.

This chain joins TRBV28 and TRBJ2-7; 14 nucleotides match TRBD2. V dropped 9 bases and J dropped 2; count of bases not matched to a gene: 12. The CDR3 consists of 17 residues. Germline assignment: CDR1 MDHEN and CDR2 SYDVKM. The CDR3 region has the DNA TGTGCCAGTTCACGGTTTTCGGGACTAGCGGGAGCCTACGAGCAGTACTTC. Protein: CASSRFSGLAGAYEQYF.

V gene TRBV21-1 combines with J gene TRBJ2-7; TRBD2 is the table's D call and was not checked against the DNA. TRBV21-1 is noted as a pseudogene. The CDR3 sequence is 12 residues long. Here the CDR3 DNA reads TGTGCCAGCAGTTGCATGAGGGTAAAGCAGTACTTC. It translates to CASSCMRVKQYF.

The CDR3 DNA reads TGTGCCAGCAGTGAACCGGTTAGCGGAAGCACCTACGAGCAGTACTTC. It yields the protein CASSEPVSGSTYEQYF. This rearrangement joins TRBV2 to TRBJ2-5; D might be TRBD2 (6 bases). The DNA end lines up better with TRBJ2-7; the J call may be wrong. Germline loops: CDR1 SNHLY, CDR2 FYNNEI. CDR3 length: 16 residues.

The chain recombines TRBV25-1 with TRBJ2-1; 7 nucleotides align to TRBD2. Unmatched junction bases numbered 7, after V lost 3 bases and J lost 2 bases. Looked up from germline, CDR1 is MGHDK and CDR2 is SYGVNS. This CDR3 has 16 residues. The CDR3 here is CASSEVGLDPYNEQFF. Here the CDR3 DNA reads TGTGCCAGCAGTGAGGTCGGACTAGACCCCTACAATGAGCAGTTCTTC. Based on the CDR3 plus reference TRBV25-1 and TRBJ2-1, the full variable domain is EADIYQTPRYLVIGTGKKITLECSQTMGHDKMYWYQQDPGMELHLIHYSYGVNSTEKGDLSSESTVSRIRTEHFPLTLESARPSHTSQYLCASSEVGLDPYNEQFFGPGTRLTVL.

This chain links TRBV2 with TRBJ2-7; TRBD1 matches at 7 bases. CDR1 and CDR2 from the germline V gene are SNHLY and FYNNEI. This CDR3 region has 13 residues. Trimming removed 1 base from V and 6 bases from J; junction bases left unmatched: 3. The CDR3 sequence: CASSEGTGFEQYF. The CDR3 coding sequence is TGTGCCAGCAGTGAAGGGACAGGTTTCGAGCAGTACTTC.

The chain uses TRBV6-6 and TRBJ2-7, with 8 nucleotides matching TRBD2. V shed 10 bases, J shed 7 bases, and the junction held 9 bases outside the gene matches. This CDR3 comprises 12 residues. Germline V gene data show CDR1 as MNHNY and CDR2 as SVGAGI (reference sequence). The CDR3 nucleotides read TGTGCCATCTCGGGGGGGGGTTGGGAGCAGTACTTC. Residues: CAISGGGWEQYF.

V is TRBV4-1 and J is TRBJ2-1; 7 bases fit TRBD1. The CDR3 is made up of 17 amino acids. V shed 3 bases and J 6 bases; nucleotides not matched to a gene: 14. Germline-derived CDR1 and CDR2 are MGHRA and YSYEKL. DNA of the CDR3: TGCGCCAGCAGCCATTATAGACAGGGCCCTCCGGGCAATGAGCAGTTCTTC. Its protein product is CASSHYRQGPPGNEQFF.